Each of the 8 T cell receptor beta chains below was sequenced from the same sample in a study of OX40 agonist ivuxolimab in advanced cancers. Generated by immunoSEQ multiplex PCR, the TCRdb table keeps only in-frame clones and is missing some. This sample has around 18,000 clones, with 75% to 90% found just once. The source material was CD4+ or CD8+ T cells sorted from blood, sampled in a trial of the OX40 agonist ivuxolimab. Receptors were obtained from an adult with an advanced solid tumor such as melanoma, head and neck, liver or kidney cancer.

J is TRBJ2-7 and V is TRBV28; possibly TRBD1 for D (6 bases). The ends were cut back, 1 base at V and 0 bases at J, with 10 bases in the middle. This CDR3 has 15 residues. CDR1 and CDR2 (germline): MDHEN, SYDVKM. The CDR3 DNA sequence: TGTGCCAGCAGTTTATCCACAGGGACCTCCTACGAGCAGTACTTC. This codes for CASSLSTGTSYEQYF. Looking up the rest from reference TRBV28 and TRBJ2-7 gives the full variable domain: DVKVTQSSRYLVKRTGEKVFLECVQDMDHENMFWYRQDPGLGLRLIYFSYDVKMKEKGDIPEGYSVSREKKERFSLILESASTNQTSMYLCASSLSTGTSYEQYFGPGTRLTVT.

The chain joins TRBV7-8 to TRBJ1-2, with D uncertain. Germline V gives CDR1 SGHVS, CDR2 FQNEAQ. The length of the CDR3 is 13 residues. Trimming took off 2 bases at V and 3 bases at J, with 7 bases between the two ends. CDR3 nucleotide sequence: TGTGCCAGCAGCTTACTGACCGACTATGGCTACACCTTC. Protein sequence: CASSLLTDYGYTF.

This chain links TRBV9 with TRBJ2-7; D is undetermined. The CDR3 is 13 residues long. V was trimmed by 0 bases and J by 3 bases, leaving 7 bases between them. The germline V gene encodes CDR1 SGDLS and CDR2 YYNGEE. The CDR3 bases are TGTGCCAGCAGCGTAGCTCTGGGCTACGAGCAGTACTTC. Translating it yields CASSVALGYEQYF.

A single count supports this clone. The rearrangement links TRBV1 to TRBJ1-3; the table's D gene call, TRBD1, was not cross checked with the DNA. TRBV1 corresponds to a pseudogene. The CDR3 is 20 residues long. The CDR3 nucleotides are TGCACCAGCAGCCATCGGCTTCGGACAGGGGAAGAGGTCCGCGGAAACACCATATATTTT. As protein: CTSSHRLRTGEEVRGNTIYF.

The chain employs TRBV27 and TRBJ2-4, with 7 nucleotides matching TRBD1. This CDR3 has 14 residues. J lost 5 bases, V lost 5 bases, and 6 bases had no gene match. Germline loops: CDR1 MNHEY, CDR2 SMNVEV (reference sequence). CDR3 residues: CASSQTGWENIQYF. CDR3 nucleotides: TGTGCCAGCAGTCAGACAGGGTGGGAAAACATTCAGTACTTC.

The chain recombines TRBV7-2 with TRBJ1-2, with no clear D. Trimming pared 5 bases from V and 4 bases from J, leaving 23 bases between. Germline CDR1 and CDR2: SGHTA and FQGNSA. This CDR3 comprises 17 residues. Written as DNA, the CDR3 is TGTGCCAGCAGCCAAGATAGCCCCTCAGTCTCAGGCTATGGCTACACCTTC. Translated, it gives CASSQDSPSVSGYGYTF.

CDR3 sequence (DNA): TGTGCCAGCAGTCGGACAGGGGTTCTCACAGATACGCAGTATTTT. It is translated as CASSRTGVLTDTQYF. The genes are TRBV6-1 and TRBJ2-3, with 9 bases fitting TRBD1. The CDR3 is 15 amino acids. V dropped 5 bases and J dropped 2; count of bases not matched to a gene: 5. CDR1 and CDR2 from the germline V gene are MNHNS and SASEGT.

The genes are TRBV4-2 and TRBJ2-3; D is unclear. The CDR3 sequence is 17 residues long. Trimming took off 0 bases at V and 4 bases at J, with 17 bases between the two ends. Germline lookup yields CDR1 LGHNA and CDR2 YNFKEQ. CDR3 bases: TGTGCCAGCAGCCAAGATGAGAGGTCAAGGTTGTCAGATACGCAGTATTTT. This codes for CASSQDERSRLSDTQYF.